These 13 T cell receptor beta chains share one sample of origin, sequenced in a study of control samples from healthy donors and cancer patients. This table comes from immunoSEQ multiplex PCR, and its TCRdb copy is limited to in-frame clones, with some not included. The sample shows about 44,000 clones, 70% of them seen only once. The sequencing sample was made of formalin-fixed, paraffin-embedded tissue. The receptor set was obtained from a male donor with melanoma.

This chain joins TRBV7-2 and TRBJ2-7; 7 bases map to TRBD1. This CDR3 contains 15 residues. The V segment lost 6 bases and the J segment 3 bases; nucleotides outside the gene matches: 11. CDR1 and CDR2 from the germline V gene are SGHTA and FQGNSA. CDR3 DNA: TGTGCCAGCAGTCCTGTCCGGGACAGAATCTACGAGCAGTACTTC. Its translation is CASSPVRDRIYEQYF.

V gene TRBV19 combines with J gene TRBJ2-7, with D maybe TRBD1 (6 bases). Trimming left V 5 bases short and J 6 bases short, with 14 bases between. The CDR3 has 13 amino acids. CDR1 and CDR2 from the germline V gene are LNHDA and SQIVND (reference sequence). Here the CDR3 reads CASSLLDSIEQYF. The CDR3 DNA reads TGTGCCAGTAGTTTATTGGACAGTATCGAGCAGTACTTC.

This rearrangement joins TRBV6-6 to TRBJ2-1, with 13 bases lining up with TRBD2. Germline trimming cut 6 bases from V and 9 bases from J; bases unmatched to any gene: 5. The CDR3 is 14 residues long. The germline gives CDR1 MNHNY, CDR2 SVGAGI (reference sequence). The CDR3 reads CASRPGTSGTEQFF. The CDR3 bases are TGTGCCAGCAGACCCGGGACTAGCGGGACTGAGCAGTTCTTC.

The rearrangement uses TRBV30 and TRBJ1-2; D call uncertain. Germline CDR1 is GTSNPN and CDR2 is SVGIG (reference sequence). The CDR3 is 13 residues long. V gave up 2 bases and J gave up 7 bases, with 14 bases separating them. This CDR3 reads CAWSRVREGGYTF. In DNA, the CDR3 is TGTGCCTGGAGTAGAGTGAGGGAGGGTGGCTACACCTTC.

The CDR3 bases are TGTGCCAGCAGTGTGGCTAGCGGGAGGTCGGGGGAGCTGTTTTTT. The encoded protein is CASSVASGRSGELFF. The chain joins TRBV2 to TRBJ2-2; TRBD2 matches 11 bases. After removal of 4 bases from V and 8 bases from J, the junction contained 6 bases not matched to a gene. Germline CDR1 is SNHLY and CDR2 is FYNNEI. The CDR3 length is 15 residues.

This clone appeared a few times. This chain links TRBV29-1 with TRBJ2-7, with TRBD1 identical over 7 bases. CDR3 length: 14 residues. CDR1 is SQVTM, CDR2 ANQGSEA, per germline. Trimming removed 4 bases from V and 6 bases from J; junction bases left unmatched: 12. The CDR3 DNA follows: TGCAGCGTTGCGACAGGGACAGAACTAAGCGAGCAGTACTTC. It yields the protein CSVATGTELSEQYF.

This clone was detected only a few times. The rearrangement uses TRBV5-8 and TRBJ2-5; D is tentatively TRBD1 or TRBD2 (7 bases each). The CDR3 spans 15 residues. The germline V and J ends were trimmed by 5 bases and 7 bases, with 21 bases remaining between them. CDR1 is SGHTS, CDR2 YDEGEE, per germline. CDR3: CASRVQGGDIGTQYF. CDR3 nucleotide sequence: TGTGCCAGCAGAGTTCAGGGGGGGGATATCGGGACCCAGTACTTC.

The rearrangement links TRBV28 to TRBJ1-5; 8 bases are shared with TRBD1. This CDR3 spans 17 amino acids. Germline CDR1 is MDHEN and CDR2 is SYDVKM. J lost 3 bases, V lost 5 bases, and 12 bases had no gene match. This chain's CDR3 is CASSPRTGLGNNQPQHF. The CDR3 DNA reads as TGTGCCAGCAGTCCCCGGACAGGGTTGGGTAACAATCAGCCCCAGCATTTT. Together with reference TRBV28 and TRBJ1-5, the CDR3 gives the full variable domain: DVKVTQSSRYLVKRTGEKVFLECVQDMDHENMFWYRQDPGLGLRLIYFSYDVKMKEKGDIPEGYSVSREKKERFSLILESASTNQTSMYLCASSPRTGLGNNQPQHFGDGTRLSIL.

A remark on this clone: Other DNA sequences in this specimen translate into the identical CDR3. V and J are TRBV5-1 and TRBJ1-6; 7 bases line up with TRBD1. The CDR3 covers 16 residues. CDR1 SGHRS and CDR2 YFSETQ come from the germline V gene. V was clipped by 4 bases and J by 0 bases; unmatched bases: 4. The CDR3 protein is CASSDRESSYNSPLHF. In DNA form, the CDR3 reads TGCGCCAGCAGCGACAGGGAAAGCTCCTATAATTCACCCCTCCACTTT.

This CDR3 is CASSLGDRGGSPLHF. The DNA for the CDR3 is TGTGCCAGCAGCTTAGGGGACAGGGGAGGTTCACCCCTCCACTTT. V gene TRBV11-2 combines with J gene TRBJ1-6; 10 bases map to TRBD1. Per the germline V gene, CDR1 is SGHAT and CDR2 is FQNNGV. The CDR3 runs to 15 residues. With V trimmed by 1 base and J by 9 bases, 3 bases remained unmatched.

The genes are TRBV11-3 and TRBJ2-7; maybe TRBD1 (6 bases). CDR3 length: 12 amino acids. Germline V gene sequence: CDR1 SGHNT, CDR2 YENEEA. Trimming shortened V by 1 base and J by 5 bases, and 6 bases separated the two germline ends. CDR3 protein: CASSLAGDEQYF. DNA for the CDR3: TGTGCCAGCAGCTTAGCAGGGGACGAGCAGTACTTC.

The chain recombines TRBV15 with TRBJ2-7; 14 positions agree with TRBD2. After removal of 4 bases from V and 2 bases from J, the junction contained 4 bases not matched to a gene. Germline CDR1 is LNHNV and CDR2 is YYDKDF (reference sequence). The CDR3 is 16 amino acids. CDR3 sequence (DNA): TGTGCCACCAGCACTGGACTAGCGGGAGGACCCTACGAGCAGTACTTC. Translated, it gives CATSTGLAGGPYEQYF.

The chain joins TRBV27 to TRBJ2-3, with D tentatively TRBD2 (5 bases). This CDR3 has 14 amino acids. The V and J ends lost 3 bases and 0 bases respectively, with 7 bases between them. Germline CDR1 and CDR2: MNHEY and SMNVEV (reference sequence). CDR3 amino acids: CASSFVASTDTQYF. CDR3 DNA: TGTGCCAGCAGTTTTGTAGCGAGCACAGATACGCAGTATTTT.